The present T cell receptor (beta chain) was sequenced within a study of blood T cell repertoires in COVID-19. Study-level information: PBMCs, B-cell-depleted T cells, or T cells were the source of the cDNA or gDNA that made up the material.

V trimming: 6 bases; J trimming: 3 bases; junction bases outside the gene matches: 9. Germline CDR1 reads MNHEY; CDR2 reads SMNVEV (reference sequence). The CDR3 totals 15 residues. There are a few counts of this clone. Original handling: Nucleated cell number was recorded as an estimate derived from reference gene primer amplification. Profiled with immunoSEQ multiplex PCR; TCRdb holds only in-frame clones, not every one. D and trimming were read from the DNA, whereas the V and J calls and clone size are those reported in that table. The sample lists approximately 290,000 clones, approximately 91% occurring once. Patients in Seattle were enrolled during active infection, then followed longitudinally.

The rearrangement uses TRBV27 and TRBJ1-1, with 8 bases fitting TRBD1. Material for sequencing was peripheral blood. The sequence was collected from a young woman with COVID-19, enrolled during active disease. CDR3 amino acids: CASRDLGQGYTEAFF. The CDR3 DNA is TGTGCCAGCAGAGACCTCGGACAGGGCTACACTGAAGCTTTCTTT.